This TCR beta chain was identified in a study of blood T cell repertoires in COVID-19. As for the study in general: From T cells, B-cell-depleted T cells, or PBMCs came the material, which was cDNA or gDNA.

Participant-reported clinical history was the basis for cohort assignment. Repertoires were generated with immunoSEQ multiplex PCR, while TCRdb's copy carries only in-frame clones and drops some. The repertoire holds about 130,000 clones, with around 85% as singletons. The sample consisted of PBMCs or T cells enriched from blood (not recorded which). This receptor was obtained from a man aged 50-60 years who had recovered from COVID-19.

The CDR3 sequence: CASSDTGSRQSPLHF. The CDR3 DNA sequence: TGTGCCAGCAGCGATACAGGGTCCCGTCAATCACCCCTCCACTTT. The chain is built from TRBV9 and TRBJ1-6, with a weak D call TRBD1 (6 bases). The V end lost 3 bases, the J end lost 10 bases, and 17 bases lay between the germline ends. The germline V gene encodes CDR1 SGDLS and CDR2 YYNGEE. The CDR3 is made up of 15 amino acids.